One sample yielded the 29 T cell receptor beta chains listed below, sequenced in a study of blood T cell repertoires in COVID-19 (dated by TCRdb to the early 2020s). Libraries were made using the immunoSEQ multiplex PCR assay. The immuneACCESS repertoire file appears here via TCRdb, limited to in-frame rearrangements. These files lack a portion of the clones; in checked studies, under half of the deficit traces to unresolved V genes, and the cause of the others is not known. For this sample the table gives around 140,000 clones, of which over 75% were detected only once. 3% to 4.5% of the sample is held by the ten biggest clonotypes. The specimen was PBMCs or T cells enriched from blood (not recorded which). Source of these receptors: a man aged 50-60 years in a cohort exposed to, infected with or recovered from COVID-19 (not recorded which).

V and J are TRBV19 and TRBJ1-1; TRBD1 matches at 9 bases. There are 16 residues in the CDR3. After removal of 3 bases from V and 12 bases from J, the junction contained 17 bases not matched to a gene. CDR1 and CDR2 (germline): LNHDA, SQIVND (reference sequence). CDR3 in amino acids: CASSMAGQGSLYQTFF. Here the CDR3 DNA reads TGTGCCAGTAGTATGGCGGGACAGGGAAGTTTGTATCAAACTTTCTTT.

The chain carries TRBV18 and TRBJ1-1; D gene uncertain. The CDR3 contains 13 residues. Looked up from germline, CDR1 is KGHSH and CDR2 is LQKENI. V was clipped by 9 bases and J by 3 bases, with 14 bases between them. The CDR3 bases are TGTGCCAGTTCCGACTCCCTCGACACTGAAGCTTTCTTT. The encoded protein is CASSDSLDTEAFF.

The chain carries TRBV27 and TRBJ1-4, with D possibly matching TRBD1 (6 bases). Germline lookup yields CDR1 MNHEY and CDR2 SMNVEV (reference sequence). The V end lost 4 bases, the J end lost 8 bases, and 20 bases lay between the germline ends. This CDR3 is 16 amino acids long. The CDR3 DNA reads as TGTGCCAGCAGTTCAACCGTCTGGGGGGGGCGCGAAAAACTGTTTTTT. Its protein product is CASSSTVWGGREKLFF. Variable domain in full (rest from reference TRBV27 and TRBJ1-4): EAQVTQNPRYLITVTGKKLTVTCSQNMNHEYMSWYRQDPGLGLRQIYYSMNVEVTDKGDVPEGYKVSRKEKRNFPLILESPSPNQTSLYFCASSSTVWGGREKLFFGSGTQLSVL.

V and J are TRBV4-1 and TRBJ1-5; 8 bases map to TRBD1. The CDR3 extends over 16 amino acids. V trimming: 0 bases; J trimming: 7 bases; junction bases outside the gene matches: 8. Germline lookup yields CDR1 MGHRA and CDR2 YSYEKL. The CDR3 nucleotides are TGCGCCAGCAGCCAAGAGCAGGGGGCGAAACGGCAGCCCCAGCATTTT. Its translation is CASSQEQGAKRQPQHF.

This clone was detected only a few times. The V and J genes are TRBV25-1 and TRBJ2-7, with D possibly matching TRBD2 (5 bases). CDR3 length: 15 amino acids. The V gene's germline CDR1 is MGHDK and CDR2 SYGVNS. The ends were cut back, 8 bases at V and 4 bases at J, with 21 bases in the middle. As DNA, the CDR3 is TGTGCCAGCGTTGGGTATACAGCCGGAGGATACGAGCAGTACTTC. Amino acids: CASVGYTAGGYEQYF.

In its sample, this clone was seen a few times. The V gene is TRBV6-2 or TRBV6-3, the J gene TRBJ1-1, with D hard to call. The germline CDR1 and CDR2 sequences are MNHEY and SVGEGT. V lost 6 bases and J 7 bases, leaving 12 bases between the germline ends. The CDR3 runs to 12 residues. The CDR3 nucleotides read TGTGCCAGCAGACCTGTAATCGGTGAAGCTTTCTTT. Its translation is CASRPVIGEAFF.

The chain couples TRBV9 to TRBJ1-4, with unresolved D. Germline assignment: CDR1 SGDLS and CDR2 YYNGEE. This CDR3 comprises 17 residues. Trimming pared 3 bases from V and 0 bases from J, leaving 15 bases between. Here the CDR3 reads CASSGGTDSATNEKLFF. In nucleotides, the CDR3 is TGTGCCAGCAGCGGTGGAACAGATTCTGCAACTAATGAAAAACTGTTTTTT.

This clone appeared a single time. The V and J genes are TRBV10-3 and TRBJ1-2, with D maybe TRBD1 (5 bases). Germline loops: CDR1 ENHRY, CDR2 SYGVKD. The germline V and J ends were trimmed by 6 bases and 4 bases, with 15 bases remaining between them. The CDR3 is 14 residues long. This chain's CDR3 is CAISTPDTGYGYTF. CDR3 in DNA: TGTGCCATCAGCACTCCGGACACGGGCTATGGCTACACCTTC.

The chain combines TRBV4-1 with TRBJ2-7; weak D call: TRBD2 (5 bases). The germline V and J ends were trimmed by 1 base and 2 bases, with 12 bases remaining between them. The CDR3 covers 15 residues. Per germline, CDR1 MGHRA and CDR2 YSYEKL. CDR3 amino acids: CASSQARTSAYEQYF. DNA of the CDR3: TGCGCCAGCAGCCAAGCTAGGACTTCCGCCTACGAGCAGTACTTC.

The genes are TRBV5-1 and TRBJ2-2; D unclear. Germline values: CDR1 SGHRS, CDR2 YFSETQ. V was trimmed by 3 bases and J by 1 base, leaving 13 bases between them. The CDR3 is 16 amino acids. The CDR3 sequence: CASSSQPGMNTGELFF. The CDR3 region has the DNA TGCGCCAGCAGCTCCCAGCCAGGTATGAACACCGGGGAGCTGTTTTTT.

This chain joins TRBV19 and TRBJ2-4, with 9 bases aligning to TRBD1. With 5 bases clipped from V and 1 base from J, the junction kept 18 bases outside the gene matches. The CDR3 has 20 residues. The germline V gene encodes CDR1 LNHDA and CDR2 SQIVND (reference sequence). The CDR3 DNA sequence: TGTGCCAGTAGTTCTTCTCCGGGACAGGGTGGATTCTATGCCAAAAACATTCAGTACTTC. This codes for CASSSSPGQGGFYAKNIQYF.

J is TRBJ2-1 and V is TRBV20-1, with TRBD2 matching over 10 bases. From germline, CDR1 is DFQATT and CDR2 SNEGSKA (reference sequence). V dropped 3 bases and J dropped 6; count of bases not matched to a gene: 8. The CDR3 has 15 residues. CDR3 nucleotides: TGCAGTGCTAGTAGCAGACTAGCGGGCGCCAATGAGCAGTTCTTC. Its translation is CSASSRLAGANEQFF.

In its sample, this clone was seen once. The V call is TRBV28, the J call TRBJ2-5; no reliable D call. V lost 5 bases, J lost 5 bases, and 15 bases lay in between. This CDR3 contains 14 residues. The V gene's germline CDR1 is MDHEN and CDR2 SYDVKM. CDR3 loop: CASSPSILRETQYF. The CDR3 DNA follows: TGTGCCAGCAGTCCATCAATTTTGAGGGAGACCCAGTACTTC.

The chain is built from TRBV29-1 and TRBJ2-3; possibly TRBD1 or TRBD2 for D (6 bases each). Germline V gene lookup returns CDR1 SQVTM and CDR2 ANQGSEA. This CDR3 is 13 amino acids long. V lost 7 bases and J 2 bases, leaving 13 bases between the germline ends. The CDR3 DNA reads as TGCAGCGAGGGGGGCACCTACACAGATACGCAGTATTTT. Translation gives CSEGGTYTDTQYF.

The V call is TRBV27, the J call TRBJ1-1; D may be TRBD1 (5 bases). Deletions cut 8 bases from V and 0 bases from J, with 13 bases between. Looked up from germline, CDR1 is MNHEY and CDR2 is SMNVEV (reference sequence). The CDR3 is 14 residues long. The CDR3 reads CASAGGGMNTEAFF. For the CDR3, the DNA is TGTGCCAGCGCGGGCGGGGGGATGAACACTGAAGCTTTCTTT.

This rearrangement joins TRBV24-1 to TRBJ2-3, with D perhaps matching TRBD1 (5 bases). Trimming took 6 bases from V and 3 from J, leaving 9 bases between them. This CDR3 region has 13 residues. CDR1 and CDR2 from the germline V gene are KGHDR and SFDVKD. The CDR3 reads CATSPGKTDTQYF. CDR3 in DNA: TGTGCCACCAGTCCAGGGAAAACAGATACGCAGTATTTT.

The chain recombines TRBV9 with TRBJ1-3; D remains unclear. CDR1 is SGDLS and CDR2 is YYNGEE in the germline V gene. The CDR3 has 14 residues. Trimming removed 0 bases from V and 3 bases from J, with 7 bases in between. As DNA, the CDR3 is TGTGCCAGCAGCGTAGAAGGAGATGGAAACACCATATATTTT. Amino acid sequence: CASSVEGDGNTIYF.

The chain's CDR3 is CASSTFQGTGELFF. Here the CDR3 DNA reads TGTGCCAGCAGCACGTTTCAGGGGACCGGGGAGCTGTTTTTT. This chain joins TRBV3-1 (or the pseudogene TRBV3-2) and TRBJ2-2, with a weak D call TRBD1 (6 bases). In germline, CDR1 is LGHDT, CDR2 YNNKEL (reference sequence). The CDR3 extends over 14 amino acids. The V gene lost 5 bases and the J gene lost 5 bases, with 12 bases spanning the gap.

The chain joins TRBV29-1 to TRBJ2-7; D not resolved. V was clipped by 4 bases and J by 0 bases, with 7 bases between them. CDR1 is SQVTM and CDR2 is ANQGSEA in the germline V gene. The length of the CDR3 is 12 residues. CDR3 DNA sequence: TGCAGCGTTGGACAAGCCTCCTACGAGCAGTACTTC. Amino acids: CSVGQASYEQYF.

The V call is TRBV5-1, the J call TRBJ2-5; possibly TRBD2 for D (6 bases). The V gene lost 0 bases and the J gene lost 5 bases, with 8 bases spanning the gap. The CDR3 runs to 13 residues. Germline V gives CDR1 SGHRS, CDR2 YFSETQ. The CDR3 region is CASSLGGGETQYF. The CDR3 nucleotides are TGCGCCAGCAGCTTGGGGGGAGGCGAGACCCAGTACTTC.

CDR3: CASSVATGLVSTGELFF. CDR3 DNA: TGTGCCAGCAGCGTAGCTACGGGACTAGTATCCACCGGGGAGCTGTTTTTT. The chain combines TRBV9 with TRBJ2-2; 8 bases fit TRBD2. Germline-derived CDR1 and CDR2 are SGDLS and YYNGEE. The CDR3 contains 17 residues. J lost 4 bases, V lost 0 bases, and 8 bases had no gene match.

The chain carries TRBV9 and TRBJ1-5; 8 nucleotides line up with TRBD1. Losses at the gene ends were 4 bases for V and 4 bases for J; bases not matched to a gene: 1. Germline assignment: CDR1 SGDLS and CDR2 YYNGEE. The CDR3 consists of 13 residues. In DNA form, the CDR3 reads TGTGCCAGCAGCTGGACAGGGAATCAGCCCCAGCATTTT. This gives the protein CASSWTGNQPQHF.

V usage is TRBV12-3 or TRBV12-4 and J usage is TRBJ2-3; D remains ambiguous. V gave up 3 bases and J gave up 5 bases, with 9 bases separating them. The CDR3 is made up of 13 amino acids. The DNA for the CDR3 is TGTGCCAGCAGTTTTCCTGTCTTAGATACGCAGTATTTT. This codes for CASSFPVLDTQYF.

As DNA, the CDR3 is TGCGCCAGCAGCCAAGAAAGGCCCGGGACAGGGTCAAATTCACCCCTCCACTTT. Translating it yields CASSQERPGTGSNSPLHF. V usage is TRBV4-3 and J usage is TRBJ1-6; 9 nucleotides align to TRBD1. Germline V lookup: CDR1 LGHNA, CDR2 YSLEER. The CDR3 runs to 18 residues. The V segment lost 0 bases and the J segment 7 bases; nucleotides outside the gene matches: 10.

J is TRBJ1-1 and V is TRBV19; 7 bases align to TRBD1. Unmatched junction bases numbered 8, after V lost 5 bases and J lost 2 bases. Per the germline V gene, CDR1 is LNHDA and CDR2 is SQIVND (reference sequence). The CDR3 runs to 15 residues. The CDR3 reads CASSQATGPNTEAFF. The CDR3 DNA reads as TGTGCCAGTAGTCAGGCGACAGGGCCCAACACTGAAGCTTTCTTT. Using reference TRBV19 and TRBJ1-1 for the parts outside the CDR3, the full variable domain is DGGITQSPKYLFRKEGQNVTLSCEQNLNHDAMYWYRQDPGQGLRLIYYSQIVNDFQKGDIAEGYSVSREKKESFPLTVTSAQKNPTAFYLCASSQATGPNTEAFFGQGTRLTVV.

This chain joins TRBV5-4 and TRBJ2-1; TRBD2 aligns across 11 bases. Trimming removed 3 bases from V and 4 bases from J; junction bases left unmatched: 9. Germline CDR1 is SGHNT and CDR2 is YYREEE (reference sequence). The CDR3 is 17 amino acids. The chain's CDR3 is CASSSEQTSGIYNEQFF. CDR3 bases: TGTGCCAGCAGCTCCGAGCAGACTAGCGGGATATACAATGAGCAGTTCTTC.

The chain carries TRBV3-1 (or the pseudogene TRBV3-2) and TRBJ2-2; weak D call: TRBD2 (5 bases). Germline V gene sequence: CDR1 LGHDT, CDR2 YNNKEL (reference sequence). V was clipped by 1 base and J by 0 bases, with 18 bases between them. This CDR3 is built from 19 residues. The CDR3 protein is CASSQVLIGSLTNTGELFF. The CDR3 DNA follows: TGTGCCAGCAGCCAAGTACTTATTGGGAGTCTAACGAACACCGGGGAGCTGTTTTTT.

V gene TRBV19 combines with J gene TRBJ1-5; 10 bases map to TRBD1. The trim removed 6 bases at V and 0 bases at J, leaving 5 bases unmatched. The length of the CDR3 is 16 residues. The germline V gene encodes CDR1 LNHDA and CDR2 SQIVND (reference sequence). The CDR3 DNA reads TGTGCCAGTAGGGACAGGGGGGGGGATAGCAATCAGCCCCAGCATTTT. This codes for CASRDRGGDSNQPQHF.

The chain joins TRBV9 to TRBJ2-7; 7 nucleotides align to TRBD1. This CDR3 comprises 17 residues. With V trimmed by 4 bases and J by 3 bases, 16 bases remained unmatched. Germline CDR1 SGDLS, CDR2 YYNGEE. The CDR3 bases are TGTGCCAGCAGCACCCGTCCGGGGTCAGGGGGTTACTACGAGCAGTACTTC. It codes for CASSTRPGSGGYYEQYF. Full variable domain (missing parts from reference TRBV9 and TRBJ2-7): DSGVTQTPKHLITATGQRVTLRCSPRSGDLSVYWYQQSLDQGLQFLIQYYNGEERAKGNILERFSAQQFPDLHSELNLSSLELGDSALYFCASSTRPGSGGYYEQYFGPGTRLTVT.